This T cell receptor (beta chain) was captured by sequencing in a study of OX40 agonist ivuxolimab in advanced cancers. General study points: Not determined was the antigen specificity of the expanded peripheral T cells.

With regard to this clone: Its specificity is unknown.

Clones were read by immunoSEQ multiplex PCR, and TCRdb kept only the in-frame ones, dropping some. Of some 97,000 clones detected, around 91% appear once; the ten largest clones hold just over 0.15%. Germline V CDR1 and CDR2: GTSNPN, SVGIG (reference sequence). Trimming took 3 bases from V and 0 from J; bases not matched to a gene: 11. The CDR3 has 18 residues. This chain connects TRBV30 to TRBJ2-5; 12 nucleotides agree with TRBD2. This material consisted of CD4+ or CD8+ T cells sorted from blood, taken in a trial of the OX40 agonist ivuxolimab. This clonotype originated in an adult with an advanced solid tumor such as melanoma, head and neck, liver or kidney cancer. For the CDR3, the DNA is TGTGCCTGGAGCGGTTCACTAGCGGGAGGACTGTACCAAGAGACCCAGTACTTC. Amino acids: CAWSGSLAGGLYQETQYF.